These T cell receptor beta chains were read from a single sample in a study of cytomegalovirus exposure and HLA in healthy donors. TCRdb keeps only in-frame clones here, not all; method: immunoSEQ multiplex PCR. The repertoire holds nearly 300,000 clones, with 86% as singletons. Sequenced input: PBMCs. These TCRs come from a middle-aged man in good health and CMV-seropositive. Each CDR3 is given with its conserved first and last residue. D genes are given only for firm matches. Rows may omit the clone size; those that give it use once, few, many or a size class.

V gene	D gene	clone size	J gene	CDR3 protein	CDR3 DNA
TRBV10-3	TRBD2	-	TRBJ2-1	CAISEGVAGYNEQFF	TGTGCCATCAGTGAAGGGGTAGCGGGATACAATGAGCAGTTCTTC
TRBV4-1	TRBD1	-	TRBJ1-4	CASSQGPQDRTTKKLFF	TGCGCCAGCAGCCAAGGACCGCAGGACAGGACAACGAAAAAACTGTTTTTT
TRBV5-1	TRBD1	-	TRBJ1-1	CASSWGQDMNTEAFF	TGCGCCAGCAGCTGGGGACAGGATATGAACACTGAAGCTTTCTTT
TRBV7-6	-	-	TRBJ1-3	CASSLALNRAANTIYF	TGTGCCAGCAGCTTAGCGCTTAACAGGGCGGCAAACACCATATATTTT
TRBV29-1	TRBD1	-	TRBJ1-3	CSVEAGGDRGPTSGNTIYF	TGCAGCGTTGAAGCCGGGGGGGACAGGGGGCCTACTTCTGGAAACACCATATATTTT
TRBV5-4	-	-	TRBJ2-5	CASSGTQETQYF	TGTGCCAGCAGCGGCACCCAAGAGACCCAGTACTTC
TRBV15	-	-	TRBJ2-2	CATSRETLRNTGELFF	TGTGCCACCAGCAGAGAGACTCTTAGGAACACCGGGGAGCTGTTTTTT
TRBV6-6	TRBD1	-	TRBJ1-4	CASSQSTGTGVEKLFF	TGTGCCAGCAGCCAATCGACCGGGACAGGAGTTGAAAAACTGTTTTTT
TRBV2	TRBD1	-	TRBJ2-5	CAAYGQGGETQYF	TGTGCCGCTTATGGACAGGGAGGCGAGACCCAGTACTTC
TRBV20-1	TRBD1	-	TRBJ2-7	CSALDRDRHSF	TGCAGTGCTTTAGACCGGGACAGGCACTCCTTC
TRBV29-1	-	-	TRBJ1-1	CSVEERRVNTEAFF	TGCAGCGTTGAAGAGCGGAGGGTGAACACTGAAGCTTTCTTT
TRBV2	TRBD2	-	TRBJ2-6	CASSLGGAGANVLTF	TGTGCCAGCAGCCTGGGGGGGGCTGGGGCCAACGTCCTGACTTTC
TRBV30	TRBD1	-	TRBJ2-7	CAWRGTGGYEQYF	TGTGCCTGGAGGGGGACAGGGGGCTACGAGCAGTACTTC
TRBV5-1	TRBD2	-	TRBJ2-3	CASSARPGLAGGSGDTQYF	TGCGCCAGCAGCGCCCGACCGGGACTAGCGGGAGGGAGCGGAGATACGCAGTATTTT
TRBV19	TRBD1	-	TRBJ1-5	CASSTKRTGFNQPQHF	TGTGCCAGTAGTACCAAGAGGACAGGGTTCAATCAGCCCCAGCATTTT
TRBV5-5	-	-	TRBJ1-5	CASRIRMDSSNQPQHF	TGTGCCAGCAGGATTCGAATGGACAGTAGTAATCAGCCCCAGCATTTT
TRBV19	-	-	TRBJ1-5	CASSTQYSNQPQHF	TGTGCCAGTAGTACACAGTATAGCAATCAGCCCCAGCATTTT
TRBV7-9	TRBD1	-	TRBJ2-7	CASSRPGQGSYEQYF	TGTGCCAGCAGCAGGCCGGGACAGGGGTCCTACGAGCAGTACTTC
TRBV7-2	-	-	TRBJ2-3	CASSLAPSNTQYF	TGTGCCAGCAGCTTAGCGCCTAGTAATACGCAGTATTTT
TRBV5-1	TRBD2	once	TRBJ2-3	CASSFPTSSDTQYF	TGCGCCAGCAGCTTTCCGACTAGCTCGGATACGCAGTATTTT
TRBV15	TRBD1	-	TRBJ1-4	CATSRVPQGGGEKLFF	TGTGCCACCAGCAGAGTGCCACAGGGGGGTGGAGAAAAACTGTTTTTT
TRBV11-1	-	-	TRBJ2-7	CASSLVRGYEQYF	TGTGCCAGCAGCTTAGTACGAGGGTACGAGCAGTACTTC
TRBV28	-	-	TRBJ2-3	CASSLFRDTQYF	TGTGCCAGCAGTCTCTTCAGGGATACGCAGTATTTT
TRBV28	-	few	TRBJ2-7	CASSWDWSYEQYF	TGTGCCAGCAGTTGGGACTGGAGCTACGAGCAGTACTTC
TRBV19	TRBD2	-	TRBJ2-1	CASSPTGLANEQFF	TGTGCCAGTAGCCCCACGGGACTAGCGAATGAGCAGTTCTTC
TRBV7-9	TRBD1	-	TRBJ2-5	CASSFGQGLGETQYF	TGTGCCAGCAGCTTCGGACAGGGCTTAGGTGAGACCCAGTACTTC
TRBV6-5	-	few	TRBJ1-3	CASRWDTTSGNTIYF	TGTGCCAGCAGATGGGACACGACCTCTGGAAACACCATATATTTT
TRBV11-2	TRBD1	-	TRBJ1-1	CASSLEDRLNTEAFF	TGTGCCAGCAGCTTAGAGGACAGGTTGAACACTGAAGCTTTCTTT
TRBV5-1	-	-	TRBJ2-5	CASSLDWVRSQETQYF	TGCGCCAGCAGCTTGGATTGGGTAAGGAGCCAAGAGACCCAGTACTTC
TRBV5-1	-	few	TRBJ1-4	CASSLDSNEKLFF	TGCGCCAGCAGCTTGGACAGTAATGAAAAACTGTTTTTT
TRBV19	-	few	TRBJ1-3	CASSLSLSSGNTIYF	TGTGCCAGTAGTCTCTCCCTCAGCTCTGGAAACACCATATATTTT
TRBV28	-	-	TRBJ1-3	CASIEGSGNTIYF	TGTGCCAGCATTGAGGGATCTGGAAACACCATATATTTT
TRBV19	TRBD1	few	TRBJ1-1	CASSLGQGAEAFF	TGTGCCAGTAGTCTCGGACAGGGGGCTGAAGCTTTCTTT
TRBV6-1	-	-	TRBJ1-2	CASSAQLTGQNYGYTF	TGTGCCAGCAGTGCCCAACTAACAGGACAGAACTATGGCTACACCTTC
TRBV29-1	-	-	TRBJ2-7	CSVVTAYEQYF	TGCAGCGTTGTGACAGCCTACGAGCAGTACTTC
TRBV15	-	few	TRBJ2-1	CATSREREVKYEQFF	TGTGCCACCAGCAGAGAGAGGGAGGTGAAGTATGAGCAGTTCTTC
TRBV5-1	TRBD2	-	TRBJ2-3	CASSLALAGATDTQYF	TGCGCCAGCAGCTTGGCACTAGCGGGAGCCACAGATACGCAGTATTTT
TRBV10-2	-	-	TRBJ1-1	CASGPEGGSAEAFF	TGCGCCAGCGGCCCGGAAGGAGGGAGCGCTGAAGCTTTCTTT
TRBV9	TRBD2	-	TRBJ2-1	CASSAERGGNEQFF	TGTGCCAGCAGCGCGGAGCGGGGGGGGAATGAGCAGTTCTTC
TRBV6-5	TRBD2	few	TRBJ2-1	CASSYEGTRGNEQFF	TGTGCCAGCAGTTACGAAGGGACTAGGGGCAATGAGCAGTTCTTC
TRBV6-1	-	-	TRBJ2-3	CASSEPGTQTDTQYF	TGTGCCAGCAGTGAACCAGGGACACAGACAGATACGCAGTATTTT
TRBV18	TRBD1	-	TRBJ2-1	CASSPRTGGDNEQFF	TGTGCCAGCTCACCACGGACAGGGGGGGACAATGAGCAGTTCTTC
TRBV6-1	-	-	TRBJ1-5	CASSEGQDSNQPQHF	TGTGCCAGCAGTGAAGGACAGGATAGCAATCAGCCCCAGCATTTT